The source of this T cell receptor beta chain is a study of blood T cell repertoires in COVID-19. Only in-frame clones appear in the TCRdb table, and some are missing; sequencing was by immunoSEQ multiplex PCR. The data show 320,000 or so clones, with roughly nine tenths seen just once and approximately 5% held by the top ten. Each participant's cohort was designated according to participant-reported clinical history. In Cohort 3, a recovered donor had either two negative PCRs, clearance, or symptom resolution. With 0 bases clipped from V and 1 base from J, the junction kept 2 bases outside the gene matches. Looked up from germline, CDR1 is SGHNT and CDR2 is YYREEE (reference sequence). CDR3 length equals 15 residues.

Sequenced input: PBMCs or T cells enriched from blood (not recorded which). The V call is TRBV5-4, the J call TRBJ2-5; TRBD2 aligns across 8 bases. The sequence derives from a man aged 55-75 years who had recovered from COVID-19. Here the CDR3 reads CASSLGLAGQETQYF. The CDR3 DNA follows: TGTGCCAGCAGCTTGGGGCTAGCGGGCCAAGAGACCCAGTACTTC.